The 30 T cell receptor beta chains presented below share a single source sample, sequenced in a study of blood T cell repertoires in COVID-19. TCRdb's table, derived via immunoSEQ multiplex PCR, lists solely in-frame clones and lacks some. Here the sample spans approximately 76,000 clones, about 89% being singletons. Sample: peripheral blood. These receptor sequences come from a woman in her sixties with acute or convalescent COVID-19.

This clone was counted a few times. The V and J genes are TRBV9 and TRBJ2-5; possibly TRBD1 for D (6 bases). Trimming removed 4 bases at V and 1 base at J, with 11 bases between. CDR3 size: 14 residues. The V gene's germline CDR1 is SGDLS and CDR2 YYNGEE. CDR3 region: CASSPQGIQETQYF. The CDR3 DNA sequence: TGTGCCAGCAGCCCCCAGGGGATCCAAGAGACCCAGTACTTC.

Points on this clone: Distinct nucleotide sequences in the sample also encode this CDR3. The V gene is TRBV6-5, the J gene TRBJ1-1; 10 positions match TRBD1. Germline CDR1 MNHEY, CDR2 SVGAGI. V shed 5 bases and J 6 bases; nucleotides not matched to a gene: 6. The CDR3 runs 14 residues. The CDR3 region is CASSRDRGLSEAFF. The CDR3 DNA sequence: TGTGCCAGCAGTCGGGACAGGGGTTTATCTGAAGCTTTCTTT.

The rearrangement uses TRBV29-1 and TRBJ1-2; D remains unclear. V was pared by 3 bases and J by 8 bases, with 13 bases between. Germline lookup yields CDR1 SQVTM and CDR2 ANQGSEA. The CDR3 is 12 amino acids. This CDR3 reads CSVERGKWGYTF. The CDR3 region has the DNA TGCAGCGTTGAGCGGGGAAAGTGGGGCTACACCTTC.

This clone has only a few counts. The chain joins TRBV3-1 (or the pseudogene TRBV3-2) to TRBJ1-1; perhaps TRBD1 as D (5 bases). The CDR3 totals 13 residues. Trimming took off 1 base at V and 8 bases at J, with 11 bases between the two ends. CDR1 LGHDT and CDR2 YNNKEL come from the germline V gene (reference sequence). The CDR3 spells CASSQGGAGEAFF. CDR3 sequence (DNA): TGTGCCAGCAGCCAAGGTGGGGCTGGGGAAGCTTTCTTT.

This clone was detected once. The J gene is TRBJ2-1, the V gene TRBV7-3; D may be TRBD2 (6 bases). The CDR3 covers 15 residues. V was clipped by 2 bases and J by 8 bases, with 16 bases between them. The germline V gene has CDR1 SGHTA and CDR2 FQGTGA. The CDR3: CASSLVGTPGDEQFF. In DNA, the CDR3 is TGTGCCAGCAGCTTAGTTGGAACTCCGGGGGATGAGCAGTTCTTC.

V gene TRBV12-3 or TRBV12-4 combines with J gene TRBJ1-5, with D hard to call. The V end lost 2 bases, the J end lost 7 bases, and 9 bases lay between the germline ends. This CDR3 spans 13 amino acids. In DNA form, the CDR3 reads TGTGCCAGCAGTTTACGGGGAGGCCAGCCCCAGCATTTT. Encoded protein: CASSLRGGQPQHF.

The DNA of the CDR3 is TGTGCCAGCAGCCAAGTAGGGACAGGAGGTAATGAAAAACTGTTTTTT. Translation: CASSQVGTGGNEKLFF. This chain links TRBV3-1 (or the pseudogene TRBV3-2) with TRBJ1-4; 8 bases agree with TRBD1. Germline V gives CDR1 LGHDT, CDR2 YNNKEL (reference sequence). The length of the CDR3 is 16 residues. Trimming at V came to 1 base and at J to 4 bases, leaving 5 bases not matched to a gene.

The chain is built from TRBV7-6 and TRBJ1-5, with no clear D. Germline lookup yields CDR1 SGHVS and CDR2 FNYEAQ. The V and J ends lost 1 base and 2 bases respectively, with 9 bases between them. The CDR3 extends over 15 amino acids. The CDR3 coding sequence is TGTGCCAGCAGCTTAGATGACATAGGCAATCAGCCCCAGCATTTT. This gives the protein CASSLDDIGNQPQHF.

This chain links TRBV5-4 with TRBJ2-2, with 7 nucleotides matching TRBD1. Losses at the gene ends were 2 bases for V and 5 bases for J; bases not matched to a gene: 6. The CDR3 covers 15 residues. Germline V gene sequence: CDR1 SGHNT, CDR2 YYREEE (reference sequence). CDR3 in DNA: TGTGCCAGCAGCTTTAGGGGGCGGAATACCGGGGAGCTGTTTTTT. Protein sequence: CASSFRGRNTGELFF.

In its sample, this clone was seen once. V usage is TRBV3-1 (or the pseudogene TRBV3-2) and J usage is TRBJ2-1; D is unclear. The CDR3 extends over 16 amino acids. Looked up from germline, CDR1 is LGHDT and CDR2 is YNNKEL (reference sequence). Trimming shortened V by 1 base and J by 7 bases, and 17 bases separated the two germline ends. CDR3 sequence reads: CASSQVGQVSANEQFF. CDR3 nucleotides: TGTGCCAGCAGCCAAGTGGGTCAGGTTTCCGCTAATGAGCAGTTCTTC.

The chain couples TRBV7-3 to TRBJ2-1; 14 bases agree with TRBD2. Germline CDR1 is SGHTA and CDR2 is FQGTGA. V trimming: 4 bases; J trimming: 9 bases; junction bases outside the gene matches: 11. CDR3 length: 17 amino acids. CDR3 sequence reads: CASSYRGLAGGRGEQFF. The CDR3 bases are TGTGCCAGCAGCTATCGTGGACTAGCGGGGGGCCGTGGTGAGCAGTTCTTC.

The J gene is TRBJ2-5, the V gene TRBV11-2, with 7 nucleotides matching TRBD2. Per germline, CDR1 SGHAT and CDR2 FQNNGV. J gave up 1 base and V 5 bases, and 4 bases lay outside the gene matches. This CDR3 is 14 amino acids long. The CDR3 DNA is TGTGCCAGCAGCCCGGGGGGTCCCCAAGAGACCCAGTACTTC. This sequence encodes CASSPGGPQETQYF. The full variable domain, its missing parts supplied by reference TRBV11-2 and TRBJ2-5, is EAGVAQSPRYKIIEKRQSVAFWCNPISGHATLYWYQQILGQGPKLLIQFQNNGVVDDSQLPKDRFSAERLKGVDSTLKIQPAKLEDSAVYLCASSPGGPQETQYFGPGTRLLVL.

This sequence joins TRBV5-1 and TRBJ2-3; the match to TRBD2 covers 7 bases. The CDR3 extends over 14 amino acids. Germline values: CDR1 SGHRS, CDR2 YFSETQ. V was clipped by 1 base and J by 3 bases; unmatched bases: 2. Here the CDR3 DNA reads TGCGCCAGCAGCTTGACTAGCGCGACAGATACGCAGTATTTT. It translates to CASSLTSATDTQYF.

The CDR3 DNA reads as TGTGCCAGCGAGCTTTATAGCAATCAGCCCCAGCATTTT. This sequence encodes CASELYSNQPQHF. The chain links TRBV6-7 to TRBJ1-5, with unresolved D. TRBV6-7 is marked as an open reading frame, function uncertain. Trimming pared 8 bases from V and 0 bases from J, leaving 8 bases between. The CDR3 runs to 13 residues.

Written as DNA, the CDR3 is TGTGCCAGCAGCTTAAACATCGCCACAGATACGCAGTATTTT. It encodes CASSLNIATDTQYF. The rearrangement joins TRBV11-3 to TRBJ2-3; unclear D gene. The germline gives CDR1 SGHNT, CDR2 YENEEA. V was clipped by 2 bases and J by 2 bases, with 8 bases between them. The CDR3 consists of 14 residues.

This chain connects TRBV4-1 to TRBJ2-1; tentatively, D is TRBD2 (6 bases). V lost 4 bases and J 1 base, leaving 11 bases between the germline ends. This CDR3 region has 15 residues. CDR1 and CDR2 (germline): MGHRA, YSYEKL. This chain's CDR3 is CASSLRGESYNEQFF. The CDR3, as DNA: TGCGCCAGCAGCCTCCGCGGGGAGTCCTACAATGAGCAGTTCTTC.

The chain couples TRBV6-5 to TRBJ1-4; D possibly corresponds to TRBD1 (5 bases). The CDR3 sequence is 14 residues long. Between the trimmed V and J ends, which lost 2 bases and 2 bases, there was a span of 6 bases. Germline CDR1 is MNHEY and CDR2 is SVGAGI. The CDR3 region has the DNA TGTGCCAGCAGTTACGGGGCGACTAATGAAAAACTGTTTTTT. Translating gives CASSYGATNEKLFF.

The chain combines TRBV7-8 with TRBJ2-2; possibly TRBD1 for D (6 bases). This CDR3 has 16 residues. Trimming removed 5 bases at V and 3 bases at J, with 16 bases between. Germline lookup yields CDR1 SGHVS and CDR2 FQNEAQ. DNA for the CDR3: TGTGCCAGCAGCCCACGCTGGGCAGGGGACACCGGGGAGCTGTTTTTT. It specifies CASSPRWAGDTGELFF.

The chain is built from TRBV12-3 or TRBV12-4 and TRBJ2-5; D not certain. V lost 3 bases to trimming and J lost 2 bases, with 7 bases between them. The CDR3 extends over 13 amino acids. CDR3 sequence: CASSLSLQETQYF. In nucleotides, the CDR3 is TGTGCCAGCAGTTTGTCCCTTCAAGAGACCCAGTACTTC.

V usage is TRBV3-1 (or the pseudogene TRBV3-2) and J usage is TRBJ2-3, with a tentative D call TRBD1 (5 bases). The CDR3 consists of 15 residues. Germline assignment: CDR1 LGHDT and CDR2 YNNKEL (reference sequence). V was cut by 3 bases and J by 2 bases, with 12 bases left in between. CDR3 sequence reads: CASSQDTDPTDTQYF. The CDR3 bases are TGTGCCAGCAGCCAGGACACAGATCCCACAGATACGCAGTATTTT.

The sample holds one count of this clone. The rearrangement links TRBV6-6 to TRBJ2-5, with TRBD2 matching over 7 bases. Trimming took 7 bases from V and 5 from J; bases not matched to a gene: 7. Germline CDR1 is MNHNY and CDR2 is SVGAGI (reference sequence). This CDR3 spans 13 amino acids. CDR3 nucleotide sequence: TGTGCCAGCACTCCTGGGAGGGTGGAGACCCAGTACTTC. This translates into CASTPGRVETQYF.

This clone was seen a few times. V and J are TRBV29-1 and TRBJ2-7; possibly TRBD2 for D (7 bases). V was cut by 3 bases and J by 1 base, with 13 bases left in between. The length of the CDR3 is 14 residues. Germline V gene lookup returns CDR1 SQVTM and CDR2 ANQGSEA. The CDR3 bases are TGCAGCGTTGAGGGGGGGGCCGCGTCCTACGAGCAGTACTTC. Protein: CSVEGGAASYEQYF.

V usage is TRBV6-2 or TRBV6-3 and J usage is TRBJ1-5; 12 nucleotides align to TRBD1. The CDR3 consists of 17 residues. V lost 5 bases and J lost 5; bases outside the gene matches: 10. Germline assignment: CDR1 MNHEY and CDR2 SVGEGT. The CDR3 region has the DNA TGTGCCAGCAGTCCGGGGACAGGGGGCTCGGGCCATCAGCCCCAGCATTTT. Translation: CASSPGTGGSGHQPQHF.

The chain uses TRBV3-1 (or the pseudogene TRBV3-2) and TRBJ1-1, with D hard to call. CDR1 is LGHDT, CDR2 YNNKEL, per germline (reference sequence). The CDR3 has 15 residues. The V and J ends lost 1 base and 3 bases respectively, with 12 bases between them. The CDR3 nucleotides are TGTGCCAGCAGCCAAGCCCCGGGCGGGTACACTGAAGCTTTCTTT. Translation: CASSQAPGGYTEAFF.

The chain recombines TRBV3-1 (or the pseudogene TRBV3-2) with TRBJ2-7; 8 bases are shared with TRBD2. The germline V gene has CDR1 LGHDT and CDR2 YNNKEL (reference sequence). Unmatched junction bases numbered 4, after V lost 4 bases and J lost 2 bases. The length of the CDR3 is 14 residues. The CDR3 loop is CASSLSGDTYEQYF. DNA for the CDR3: TGTGCCAGCAGCCTTAGCGGGGACACCTACGAGCAGTACTTC.

The V gene is TRBV3-1 (or the pseudogene TRBV3-2), the J gene TRBJ2-2, with D perhaps matching TRBD2 (6 bases). Germline values: CDR1 LGHDT, CDR2 YNNKEL (reference sequence). This CDR3 region has 18 residues. The ends were cut back, 1 base at V and 6 bases at J, with 21 bases in the middle. The CDR3 loop reads CASSQGSGRIDGAGELFF. CDR3 DNA sequence: TGTGCCAGCAGCCAAGGAAGCGGGCGAATAGACGGGGCCGGGGAGCTGTTTTTT.

CDR3 residues: CASRGRLAGGNNEQFF. CDR3 DNA: TGTGCCAGCAGGGGTAGGCTAGCGGGGGGAAACAATGAGCAGTTCTTC. The genes are TRBV2 and TRBJ2-1; TRBD2 matches 11 bases. CDR3 length equals 16 residues. Germline loops: CDR1 SNHLY, CDR2 FYNNEI. The V and J ends lost 6 bases and 5 bases, in that order; junction bases with no gene match: 9. Variable domain in full (rest from reference TRBV2 and TRBJ2-1): EPEVTQTPSHQVTQMGQEVILRCVPISNHLYFYWYRQILGQKVEFLVSFYNNEISEKSEIFDDQFSVERPDGSNFTLKIRSTKLEDSAMYFCASRGRLAGGNNEQFFGPGTRLTVL.

V gene TRBV5-1 combines with J gene TRBJ1-2; D is ambiguous. The CDR3 consists of 16 residues. CDR1 and CDR2 from the germline V gene are SGHRS and YFSETQ. Trimming left V 1 base short and J 6 bases short, with 19 bases between. The CDR3 coding sequence is TGCGCCAGCAGCTTGCTGTCTTCGAGTGCAGCGAATGGCTACACCTTC. It encodes CASSLLSSSAANGYTF.

The chain is built from TRBV7-9 and TRBJ1-2, with 7 nucleotides matching TRBD1. The length of the CDR3 is 14 residues. Looked up from germline, CDR1 is SEHNR and CDR2 is FQNEAQ (reference sequence). The junction had 2 bases not matched to a gene; V was cut back by 0 bases and J by 4 bases. The CDR3 here is CASSLAAGGYGYTF. CDR3 nucleotides: TGTGCCAGCAGCTTAGCTGCAGGGGGCTATGGCTACACCTTC.

In its sample, this clone was seen once. The gene calls are TRBV19 and TRBJ1-5; TRBD1 matches at 10 bases. The CDR3 is 15 residues long. Per the germline V gene, CDR1 is LNHDA and CDR2 is SQIVND (reference sequence). V lost 1 base to trimming and J lost 9 bases; unmatched junction nucleotides: 6. The CDR3 region has the DNA TGTGCCAGTAGTATAGGACAGGGGGCCTTTAGGCCCCAGCATTTT. It encodes CASSIGQGAFRPQHF. The full variable domain, completed using reference TRBV19 and TRBJ1-5, is DGGITQSPKYLFRKEGQNVTLSCEQNLNHDAMYWYRQDPGQGLRLIYYSQIVNDFQKGDIAEGYSVSREKKESFPLTVTSAQKNPTAFYLCASSIGQGAFRPQHFGDGTRLSIL.